The present entry profiles one T cell receptor (beta chain) with its context. All trial patients relapsed after autologous stem cell transplantation. Clones were read by immunoSEQ multiplex PCR, and TCRdb kept only the in-frame ones, dropping some. Of more than 35,000 clones listed, around 88% are singletons. V shed 4 bases and J shed 8 bases, with 17 bases lying between them. The germline gives CDR1 MDHEN, CDR2 SYDVKM. The CDR3 runs to 15 residues. The data derive from a study of PD-1 blockade in classical Hodgkin lymphoma. Source: peripheral blood mononuclear cells (PBMCs), taken before the second cycle of nivolumab. V gene TRBV28 combines with J gene TRBJ1-4; possible D gene TRBD1, 5 bases. The TCR sequence derives from a human donor with classical Hodgkin lymphoma. The CDR3 is CASSSPGTEGEKLFF. The CDR3 DNA follows: TGTGCCAGCAGTTCCCCTGGGACCGAGGGGGAAAAACTGTTTTTT.